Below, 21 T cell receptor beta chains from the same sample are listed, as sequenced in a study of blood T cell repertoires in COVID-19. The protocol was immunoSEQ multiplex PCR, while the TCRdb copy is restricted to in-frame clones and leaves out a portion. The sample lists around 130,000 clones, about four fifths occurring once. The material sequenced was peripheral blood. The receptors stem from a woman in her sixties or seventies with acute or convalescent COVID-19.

The CDR3 here is CASSLDREVKYF. DNA of the CDR3: TGTGCCAGCAGCCTAGACAGGGAAGTTAAGTATTTT. V gene TRBV7-3 combines with J gene TRBJ2-3, with 7 bases aligning to TRBD1. V lost 5 bases to trimming and J lost 13 bases; unmatched junction nucleotides: 9. Looked up from germline, CDR1 is SGHTA and CDR2 is FQGTGA. The CDR3 runs to 12 residues.

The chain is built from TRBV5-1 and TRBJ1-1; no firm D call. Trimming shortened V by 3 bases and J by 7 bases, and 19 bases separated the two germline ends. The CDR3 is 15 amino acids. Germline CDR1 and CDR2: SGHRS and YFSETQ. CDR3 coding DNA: TGCGCCAGCAGCTCGGGAGGCTCCCGGATCCTTGAAGCTTTCTTT. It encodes CASSSGGSRILEAFF.

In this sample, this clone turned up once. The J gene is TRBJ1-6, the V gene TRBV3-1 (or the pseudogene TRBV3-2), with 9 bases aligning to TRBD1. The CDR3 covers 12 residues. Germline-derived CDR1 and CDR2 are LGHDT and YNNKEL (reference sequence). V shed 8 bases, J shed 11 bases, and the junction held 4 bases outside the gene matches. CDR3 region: CASGQGHPPLHF. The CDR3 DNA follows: TGTGCCAGCGGACAGGGGCATCCACCCCTCCACTTT.

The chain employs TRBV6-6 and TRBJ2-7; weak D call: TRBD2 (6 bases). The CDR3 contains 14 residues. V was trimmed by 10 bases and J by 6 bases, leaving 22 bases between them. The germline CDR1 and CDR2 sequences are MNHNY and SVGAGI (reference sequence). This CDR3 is CATHENGGPSEQYF. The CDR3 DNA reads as TGTGCCACCCACGAAAACGGGGGTCCCTCCGAGCAGTACTTC.

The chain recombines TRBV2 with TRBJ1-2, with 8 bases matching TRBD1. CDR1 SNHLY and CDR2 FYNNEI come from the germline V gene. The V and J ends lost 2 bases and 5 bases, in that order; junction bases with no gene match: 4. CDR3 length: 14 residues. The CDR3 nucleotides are TGTGCCAGCAGTGAACAGGGGGCGCGGTATGGCTACACCTTC. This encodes CASSEQGARYGYTF.

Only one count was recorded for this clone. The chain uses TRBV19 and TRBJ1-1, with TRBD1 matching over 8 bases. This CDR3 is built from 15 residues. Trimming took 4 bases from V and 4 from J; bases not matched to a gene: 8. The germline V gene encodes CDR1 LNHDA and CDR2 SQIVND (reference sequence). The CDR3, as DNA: TGTGCCAGTAGTAGGCGGACAGGGCGAGTCACTGAAGCTTTCTTT. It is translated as CASSRRTGRVTEAFF.

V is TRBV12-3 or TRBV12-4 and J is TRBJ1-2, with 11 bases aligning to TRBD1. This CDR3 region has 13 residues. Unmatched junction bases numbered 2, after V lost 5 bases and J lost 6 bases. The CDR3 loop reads CASSRTGGHGYTF. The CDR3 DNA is TGTGCCAGCAGTAGGACAGGGGGCCATGGCTACACCTTC.

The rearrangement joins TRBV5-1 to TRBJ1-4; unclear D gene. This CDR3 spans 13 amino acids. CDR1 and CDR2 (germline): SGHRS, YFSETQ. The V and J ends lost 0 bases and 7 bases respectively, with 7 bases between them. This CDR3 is CASSLGLGEKLFF. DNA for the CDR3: TGCGCCAGCAGCTTGGGCCTAGGTGAAAAACTGTTTTTT.

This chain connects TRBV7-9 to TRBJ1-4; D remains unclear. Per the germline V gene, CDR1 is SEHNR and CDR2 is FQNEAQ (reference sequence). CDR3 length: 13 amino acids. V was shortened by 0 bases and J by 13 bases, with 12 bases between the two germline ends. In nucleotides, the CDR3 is TGTGCCAGCAGCTTAGCGCTGGCCTCTTCACTGTTTTTT. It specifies CASSLALASSLFF.

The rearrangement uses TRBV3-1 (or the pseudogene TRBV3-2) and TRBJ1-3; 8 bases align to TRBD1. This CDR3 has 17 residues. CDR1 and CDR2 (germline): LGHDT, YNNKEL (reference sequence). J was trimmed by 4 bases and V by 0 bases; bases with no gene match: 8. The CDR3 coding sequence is TGTGCCAGCAGCCAAGATGGGTCCAGGGGGCTCGGAAACACCATATATTTT. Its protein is CASSQDGSRGLGNTIYF.

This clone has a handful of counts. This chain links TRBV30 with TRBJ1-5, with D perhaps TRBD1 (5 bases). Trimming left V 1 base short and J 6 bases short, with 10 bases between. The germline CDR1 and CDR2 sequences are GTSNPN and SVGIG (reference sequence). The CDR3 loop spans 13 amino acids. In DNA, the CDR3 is TGTGCCTGGAGTGGGGGGGGTACTCAGCCCCAGCATTTT. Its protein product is CAWSGGGTQPQHF.

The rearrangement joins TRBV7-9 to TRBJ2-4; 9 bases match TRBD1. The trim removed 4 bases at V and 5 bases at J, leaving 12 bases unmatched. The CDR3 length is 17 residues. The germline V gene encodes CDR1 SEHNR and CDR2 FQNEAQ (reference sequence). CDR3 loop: CASSSTHGTGSQNIQYF. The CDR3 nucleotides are TGTGCCAGCAGCTCTACCCACGGGACAGGGTCGCAAAACATTCAGTACTTC.

CDR3 protein: CASMARGQGRNYGYTF. The DNA for the CDR3 is TGTGCCAGTATGGCCCGAGGGCAGGGGCGGAACTATGGCTACACCTTC. This chain uses TRBV19 with TRBJ1-2, with D possibly matching TRBD1 (6 bases). This CDR3 contains 16 residues. The germline gives CDR1 LNHDA, CDR2 SQIVND (reference sequence). V was cut by 7 bases and J by 2 bases, with 20 bases left in between.

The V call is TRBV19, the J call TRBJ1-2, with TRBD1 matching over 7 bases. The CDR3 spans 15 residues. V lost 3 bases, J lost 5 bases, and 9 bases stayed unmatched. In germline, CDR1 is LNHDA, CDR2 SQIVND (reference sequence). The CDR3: CASSIPSGGSYGYTF. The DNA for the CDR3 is TGTGCCAGTAGTATCCCTTCAGGGGGTTCTTATGGCTACACCTTC.

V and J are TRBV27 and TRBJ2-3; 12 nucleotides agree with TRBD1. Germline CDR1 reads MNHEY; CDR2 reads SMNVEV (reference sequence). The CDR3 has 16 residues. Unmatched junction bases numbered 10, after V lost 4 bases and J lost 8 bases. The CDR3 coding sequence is TGTGCCAGCAGTTGGGACGGGACAGGGGGCACGGGTACGCAGTATTTT. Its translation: CASSWDGTGGTGTQYF.

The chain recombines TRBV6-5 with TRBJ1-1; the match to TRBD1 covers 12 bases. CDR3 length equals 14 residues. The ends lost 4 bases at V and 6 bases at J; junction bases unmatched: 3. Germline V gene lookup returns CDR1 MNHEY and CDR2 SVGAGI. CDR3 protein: CASSWDRGLSEAFF. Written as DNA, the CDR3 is TGTGCCAGCAGTTGGGACAGGGGGCTCTCTGAAGCTTTCTTT.

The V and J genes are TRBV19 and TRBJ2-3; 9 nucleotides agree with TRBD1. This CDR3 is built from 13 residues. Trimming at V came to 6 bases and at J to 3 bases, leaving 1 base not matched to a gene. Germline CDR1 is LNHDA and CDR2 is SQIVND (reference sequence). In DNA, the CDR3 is TGTGCCAGTAGGGGGACAGGGACAGATACGCAGTATTTT. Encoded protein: CASRGTGTDTQYF. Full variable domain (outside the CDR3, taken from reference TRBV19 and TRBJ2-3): DGGITQSPKYLFRKEGQNVTLSCEQNLNHDAMYWYRQDPGQGLRLIYYSQIVNDFQKGDIAEGYSVSREKKESFPLTVTSAQKNPTAFYLCASRGTGTDTQYFGPGTRLTVL.

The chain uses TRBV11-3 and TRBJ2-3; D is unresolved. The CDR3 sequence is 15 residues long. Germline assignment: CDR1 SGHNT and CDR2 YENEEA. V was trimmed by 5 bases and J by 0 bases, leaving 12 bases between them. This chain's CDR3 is CASSPDSYSTDTQYF. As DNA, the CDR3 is TGTGCCAGCAGCCCTGACTCGTACAGCACAGATACGCAGTATTTT.

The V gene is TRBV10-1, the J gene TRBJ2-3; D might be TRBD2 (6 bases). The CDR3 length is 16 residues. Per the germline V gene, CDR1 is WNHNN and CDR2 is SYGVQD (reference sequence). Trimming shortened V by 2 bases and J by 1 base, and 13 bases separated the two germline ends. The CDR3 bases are TGCGCCAGCAGTGAGCTACTAGCCCTACGCACAGATACGCAGTATTTT. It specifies CASSELLALRTDTQYF.

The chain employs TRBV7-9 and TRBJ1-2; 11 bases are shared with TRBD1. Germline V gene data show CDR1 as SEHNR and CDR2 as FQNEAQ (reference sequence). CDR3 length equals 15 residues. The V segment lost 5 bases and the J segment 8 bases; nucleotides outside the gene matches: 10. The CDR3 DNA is TGTGCCAGCAGCCGGACCGGGACAGGGGGTGACGGCTACACCTTC. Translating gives CASSRTGTGGDGYTF.

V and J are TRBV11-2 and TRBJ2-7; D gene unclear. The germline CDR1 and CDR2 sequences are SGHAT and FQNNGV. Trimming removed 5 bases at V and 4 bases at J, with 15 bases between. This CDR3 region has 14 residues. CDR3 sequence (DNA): TGTGCCAGCAGCCCTGGGCCCTTAAATTACGAGCAGTACTTC. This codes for CASSPGPLNYEQYF. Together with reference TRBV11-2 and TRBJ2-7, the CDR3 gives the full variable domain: EAGVAQSPRYKIIEKRQSVAFWCNPISGHATLYWYQQILGQGPKLLIQFQNNGVVDDSQLPKDRFSAERLKGVDSTLKIQPAKLEDSAVYLCASSPGPLNYEQYFGPGTRLTVT.